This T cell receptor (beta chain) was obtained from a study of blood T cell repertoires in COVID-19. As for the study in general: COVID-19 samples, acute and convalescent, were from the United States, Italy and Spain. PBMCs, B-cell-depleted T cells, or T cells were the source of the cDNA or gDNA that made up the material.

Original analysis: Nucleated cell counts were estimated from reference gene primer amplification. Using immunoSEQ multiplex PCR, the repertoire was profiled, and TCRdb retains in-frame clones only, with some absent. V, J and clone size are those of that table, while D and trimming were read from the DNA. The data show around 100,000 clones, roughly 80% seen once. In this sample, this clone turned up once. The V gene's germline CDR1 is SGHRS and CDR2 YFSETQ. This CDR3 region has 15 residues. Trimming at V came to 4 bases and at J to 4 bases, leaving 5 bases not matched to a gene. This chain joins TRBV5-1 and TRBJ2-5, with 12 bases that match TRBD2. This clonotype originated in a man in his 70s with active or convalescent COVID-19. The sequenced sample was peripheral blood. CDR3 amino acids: CASSALLAGGETQYF. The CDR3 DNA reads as TGCGCCAGCAGCGCCTTACTAGCGGGAGGAGAGACCCAGTACTTC.